Listed here is a single T cell receptor beta chain. The CDR3 runs to 17 residues. Germline V gene sequence: CDR1 SGHNT, CDR2 YENEEA. The data are from a study of monozygotic twins with inflammatory bowel disease. TCRdb re-analyzed the 5' RACE reads; it lists each CDR3 protein once, without DNA. The listing records approximately 390,000 distinct CDR3 sequences. The chain couples TRBV11-3 to TRBJ2-1; TCRdb picks TRBD2, but there is no DNA to check that call. The source is a human donor with ulcerative colitis or Crohn's disease, or a healthy co-twin of an affected twin (not recorded which). Material for sequencing was blood. This CDR3 reads CASSQRWGTSGNNEQFF.